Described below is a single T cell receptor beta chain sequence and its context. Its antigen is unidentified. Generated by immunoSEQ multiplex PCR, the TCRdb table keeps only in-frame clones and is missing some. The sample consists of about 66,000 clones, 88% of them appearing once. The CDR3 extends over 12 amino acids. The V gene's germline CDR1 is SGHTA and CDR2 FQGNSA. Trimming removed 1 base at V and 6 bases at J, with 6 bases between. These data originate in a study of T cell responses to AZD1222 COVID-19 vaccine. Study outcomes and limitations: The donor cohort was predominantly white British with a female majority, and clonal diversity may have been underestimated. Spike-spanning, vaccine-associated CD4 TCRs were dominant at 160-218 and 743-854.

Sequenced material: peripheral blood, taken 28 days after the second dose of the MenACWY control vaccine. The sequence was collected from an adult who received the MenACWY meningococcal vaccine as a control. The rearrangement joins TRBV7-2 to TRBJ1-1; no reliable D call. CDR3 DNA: TGTGCCAGCAGCTTAGGAGGGCCTGAAGCTTTCTTT. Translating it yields CASSLGGPEAFF. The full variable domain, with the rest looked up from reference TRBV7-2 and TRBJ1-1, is GAGVSQSPSNKVTEKGKDVELRCDPISGHTALYWYRQSLGQGLEFLIYFQGNSAPDKSGLPSDRFSAERTGGSVSTLTIQRTQQEDSAVYLCASSLGGPEAFFGQGTRLTVV.